Here is one TCR beta chain with its context. Researchers ran the PCR with 60 Vbeta and 13 Jbeta primers. The method was immunoSEQ multiplex PCR; TCRdb's version includes in-frame clones alone and lacks a portion of them. The sample has about 130,000 clones; about 72% are singletons. Germline assignment: CDR1 LGHNA and CDR2 YNFKEQ. The CDR3 has 14 residues. Trimming took off 0 bases at V and 9 bases at J, with 12 bases between the two ends. This sample was included in a study of cytomegalovirus exposure and HLA in healthy donors. The receptor comes from a young man in good health and CMV-seropositive. The V call is TRBV4-2, the J call TRBJ2-1; D remains ambiguous. Sequences were obtained from PBMCs. The CDR3 protein is CASSQDRWSLEQFF. DNA of the CDR3: TGTGCCAGCAGCCAAGATAGGTGGAGTCTTGAGCAGTTCTTC.